Below, one TCR beta chain is given with its context. This receptor's antigen is unknown. The input lacks base qualities; no much larger clone sits a single base away. The junction carries 17 bases between V and J, which are trimmed by 4 bases and 4 bases respectively. The CDR3 spans 16 residues, from the cysteine through the phenylalanine. The entry retains the CDR3 DNA only, 48 bases that are in frame from base 1. The germline V gene (reference sequence) yields SGHNT for CDR1 and YYREEE for CDR2. The data derive from a study of blood T cell repertoires in COVID-19 (dated by TCRdb to 2019 to 2021). Context from the whole study: Collaborator samples came from the United States, Italy and Spain and covered acute and convalescent phases of COVID-19. The repertoires were released in a freely available public database intended as a resource for research on the immune response to SARS-CoV-2. A de-identified subject ID, COVID-19 status, age in years and sex were almost always included in the sample metadata. Samples came from the ongoing ImmuneRACE study (first 160 participants) plus 1,254 subjects from 6 global collaborators. The prospective study material was composed of cDNA or gDNA derived from T cells, B-cell-depleted T cells, or PBMCs. Where available, HLA class I and class II types were taken from metadata supplied by the sample provider and were not determined by assay-based typing. Deeply sampled blood TCRbeta repertoires from subjects exposed to, actively infected with, or recovered from COVID-19 were included in the dataset.

Overall results and qualifications from the work: Clinical and demographic metadata were provided uncurated, with the amount varying by source and participant.

Enrolling through a virtual design, the prospective study's participants ranged in age from roughly 18 to 95 years and lived across 24 United States geographic areas. In the prospective study, cohorts were assigned on the basis of participant-reported clinical history obtained from a screening survey and a study questionnaire. A participant counted as exposed if, within 2 weeks of entering the study, that participant had been in contact with someone who had a PCR-confirmed or clinician-diagnosed COVID-19 case. Each participant in the prospective study had whole blood, serum and a nasopharyngeal or oropharyngeal swab collected by mobile phlebotomists. Prospective study participants could optionally give additional blood draws and questionnaires over an approximately two-month period. Prospective study blood samples were shipped either frozen or at room temperature before DNA extraction. The immunoSEQ Assay, a bias-controlled multiplex PCR, was used to amplify TCRbeta CDR3 regions from genomic DNA. The study's processing was this. The number of nucleated cells in each sample was estimated from the amplification of reference gene primers within the assay. To quantify the absolute abundance of each unique TCRbeta CDR3 rearrangement, sequence reads were collapsed and filtered. Productive Simpson clonality was computed per sample as the square root of Simpson's diversity index over productive rearrangements. This immuneACCESS table, as held by TCRdb, lists in-frame sequences with V and J called but not all clones. Of the missing ones, under half trace to an unresolved V gene in checked studies; the others have no known cause. V, J and clone size are those of that table, while D and trimming were read from the DNA. The sample yields more than 200,000 clones; about 90% were counted once. The ten biggest clones cover around 3.6% of the sample.

Specimen: PBMCs or T cells enriched from blood (not recorded which). This chain joins TRBV5-4 to TRBJ1-4; TRBD1 might be the D gene, on 6 matching bases. The TCR was taken from a young woman who had been exposed to COVID-19. CDR3 sequence: CASSRRGAQGNEKLFF. The sequence in DNA is TGTGCCAGCAGCCGCCGGGGGGCGCAGGGTAATGAAAAACTGTTTTTT. With the portions outside the CDR3 filled from the reference TRBV5-4 and TRBJ1-4 genes, the complete variable region becomes ETGVTQSPTHLIKTRGQQVTLRCSSQSGHNTVSWYQQALGQGPQFIFQYYREEENGRGNFPPRFSGLQFPNYSSELNVNALELDDSALYLCASSRRGAQGNEKLFFGSGTQLSVL.